The 32 T cell receptor beta chains below all came from one sample that was sequenced in a study of T-cell reconstitution after alpha-beta-depleted transplantation in children. Unique molecular identifiers were built into the TCRbeta library. MiXCR, applied by TCRdb to the PCR reads, yields one record per CDR3 protein. This table has 250,000 to 300,000 distinct CDR3 sequences, approximately 10% appearing once. The sequencing used peripheral blood, collected 180 days after TCRalphabeta/CD19-depleted stem cell transplant. These receptors were taken from a male patient aged 2-9 years who had a stem cell transplant for chronic granulomatous disease, so the T cells may come from the graft donor.

The genes are TRBV10-3 and TRBJ2-2; 8 positions agree with TRBD1. J was trimmed by 5 bases and V by 4 bases; bases with no gene match: 6. Germline V gene sequence: CDR1 ENHRY, CDR2 SYGVKD. This CDR3 region has 15 residues. CDR3 DNA sequence: TGTGCCATCAGTGCGGACAGGGTCGGGACCGGGGAGCTGTTTTTT. Translating it yields CAISADRVGTGELFF.

This clonotype appeared many times. The chain carries TRBV4-1 and TRBJ1-5, with no clear D. Germline CDR1 MGHRA, CDR2 YSYEKL. V lost 0 bases, J lost 6 bases, and 6 bases lay in between. CDR3 length: 13 residues. As DNA, the CDR3 is TGCGCCAGCAGCCAAGATCAATTTCAGCCCCAGCATTTT. This gives the protein CASSQDQFQPQHF.

This clonotype was counted ten times or more. The J gene is TRBJ1-2, the V gene TRBV28, with 7 bases that match TRBD1. Germline assignment: CDR1 MDHEN and CDR2 SYDVKM. V lost 7 bases and J lost 6; bases outside the gene matches: 8. The CDR3 has 13 residues. CDR3 in amino acids: CASTVDRVDGYTF. DNA for the CDR3: TGTGCCAGCACCGTAGACAGGGTAGATGGCTACACCTTC.

This clonotype was detected many times. The rearrangement links TRBV9 to TRBJ2-6; D not resolved. Trimming took 4 bases from V and 4 from J, leaving 9 bases between them. Germline V lookup: CDR1 SGDLS, CDR2 YYNGEE. The CDR3 is made up of 14 amino acids. In DNA, the CDR3 is TGTGCCAGCAGCCGCAATTCGGGGGCCAACGTCCTGACTTTC. This gives the protein CASSRNSGANVLTF.

This clonotype was picked up many times. The chain links TRBV20-1 to TRBJ2-7, with D hard to call. CDR3 length: 14 residues. V was cut by 1 base and J by 2 bases, with 12 bases left in between. Germline CDR1 is DFQATT and CDR2 is SNEGSKA (reference sequence). The CDR3: CSARAPIRTYEQYF. The CDR3 DNA reads TGCAGTGCTAGAGCCCCGATACGAACCTACGAGCAGTACTTC.

This clonotype appeared many times. The chain uses TRBV3-1 and TRBJ2-7, with TRBD2 identical over 15 bases. Germline values: CDR1 LGHDT, CDR2 YNNKEL (reference sequence). The CDR3 totals 13 residues. V was pared by 8 bases and J by 9 bases, with 5 bases of the junction left unmatched. CDR3 sequence reads: CASGLAGGPGQYF. The DNA of the CDR3 is TGTGCCAGCGGACTAGCGGGAGGGCCGGGGCAGTACTTC.

There are many counts of this clonotype. The J gene is TRBJ2-7, the V gene TRBV15; possible D gene TRBD1, 6 bases. CDR3 length: 17 amino acids. Germline V gene lookup returns CDR1 LNHNV and CDR2 YYDKDF (reference sequence). V lost 0 bases and J lost 5, with 20 bases in between. CDR3: CATSRDSRTRGTHEQYF. CDR3 DNA sequence: TGTGCCACCAGCAGAGATTCTCGGACCAGGGGTACCCACGAGCAGTACTTC.

This clonotype showed up many times. The chain joins TRBV5-5 to TRBJ2-7, with 7 bases identical to TRBD2. From germline, CDR1 is SGHKS and CDR2 YYEKEE (reference sequence). The CDR3 has 15 residues. V gave up 2 bases and J gave up 6 bases; unmatched junction bases: 11. The CDR3 DNA reads TGTGCCAGCAGCTTTTACCGGGACTACCTTCCCGAGCAGTACTTC. Protein: CASSFYRDYLPEQYF.

This clonotype occurred many times. V and J are TRBV20-1 and TRBJ2-6; the D gene is possibly TRBD1 (5 bases). CDR1 and CDR2 (germline): DFQATT, SNEGSKA (reference sequence). Trimming took 5 bases from V and 1 from J, leaving 18 bases between them. This CDR3 has 17 residues. CDR3 protein: CSAPPTVGVSGANVLTF. As DNA, the CDR3 is TGCAGTGCTCCCCCGACAGTCGGCGTATCTGGGGCCAACGTCCTGACTTTC.

This clonotype was seen at least ten times. V gene TRBV5-1 combines with J gene TRBJ2-1; possible D gene TRBD2, 6 bases. The V gene lost 4 bases and the J gene lost 9 bases, with 17 bases spanning the gap. CDR1 is SGHRS, CDR2 YFSETQ, per germline. The CDR3 runs 14 residues. The CDR3 nucleotides read TGCGCCAGCAGCCGCCTCGGGAGAGGGAGTGAGCAGTTCTTC. Translated: CASSRLGRGSEQFF.

This clonotype showed up many times. CDR3 in DNA: TGTGCCACCCCGAGGCCGAACACCGGGGAGCTGTTTTTT. Its protein is CATPRPNTGELFF. The chain employs TRBV11-2 and TRBJ2-2; D gene ambiguous. The CDR3 has 13 amino acids. The germline V gene encodes CDR1 SGHAT and CDR2 FQNNGV. V lost 10 bases to trimming and J lost 0 bases, with 9 bases between them.

The gene calls are TRBV20-1 and TRBJ2-3, with D maybe TRBD2 (6 bases). The CDR3 spans 14 residues. With 3 bases removed from V and 2 bases from J, the gap between germline ends came to 12 bases. CDR1 is DFQATT, CDR2 SNEGSKA, per germline (reference sequence). The DNA for the CDR3 is TGCAGTGCTAGCCTGGGACTTCACACAGATACGCAGTATTTT. This encodes CSASLGLHTDTQYF.

This sequence joins TRBV12-3 or TRBV12-4 and TRBJ2-2, with D perhaps matching TRBD1 or TRBD2 (7 bases each). This CDR3 has 16 residues. V lost 5 bases and J lost 6, with 19 bases in between. CDR3 nucleotides: TGTGCCAGCAGTAGGGAGGGGGCAGCCATGGCCGGGGAGCTGTTTTTT. Amino acids: CASSREGAAMAGELFF.

This clonotype was picked up many times. The chain uses TRBV12-3 or TRBV12-4 and TRBJ2-5, with 8 bases lining up with TRBD1. V gave up 5 bases and J gave up 5 bases; unmatched junction bases: 4. The CDR3 totals 13 residues. Written as DNA, the CDR3 is TGTGCCAGCAGTAGGACAGGGCGGGAGACCCAGTACTTC. Residues: CASSRTGRETQYF.

There are a few counts of this clonotype. A junction end diverges from the germline sequence, so it may reflect a read error. The chain employs TRBV28 and TRBJ2-5; TRBD1 agrees at 9 bases. The CDR3 totals 14 residues. Germline assignment: CDR1 MDHEN and CDR2 SYDVKM. The CDR3 loop reads CASRADRGIETQHF. Here the CDR3 DNA reads TGTGCCAGCAGGGCGGACAGGGGAATTGAGACCCAGCACTTC.

This clonotype showed up many times. This rearrangement joins TRBV12-3 or TRBV12-4 to TRBJ2-3, with 7 bases that match TRBD1. The CDR3 length is 14 residues. The V segment lost 4 bases and the J segment 6 bases; nucleotides outside the gene matches: 7. The CDR3 is CASSSTRGQDTQYF. In nucleotides, the CDR3 is TGTGCCAGCAGTTCAACACGGGGACAGGATACGCAGTATTTT.

This clonotype was picked up many times. The V and J genes are TRBV12-3 or TRBV12-4 and TRBJ2-7, with D possibly being TRBD2 (6 bases). The CDR3 contains 12 residues. The V end lost 5 bases, the J end lost 3 bases, and 8 bases lay between the germline ends. In nucleotides, the CDR3 is TGTGCCAGCAGTCAGGGACTCTACGAGCAGTACTTC. It is translated as CASSQGLYEQYF.

In its sample, this clonotype was seen many times. V is TRBV6-1 and J is TRBJ2-1; 8 bases agree with TRBD2. This CDR3 spans 17 amino acids. Germline CDR1 and CDR2: MNHNS and SASEGT. After removal of 6 bases from V and 4 bases from J, the junction contained 14 bases not matched to a gene. The chain's CDR3 is CASRTAGGGGQYNEQFF. In DNA form, the CDR3 reads TGTGCCAGCAGAACCGCGGGGGGCGGGGGTCAATACAATGAGCAGTTCTTC.

This clonotype came up many times. The genes are TRBV15 and TRBJ2-3; 11 bases agree with TRBD2. The CDR3 totals 15 residues. Unmatched junction bases numbered 6, after V lost 0 bases and J lost 10 bases. Per germline, CDR1 LNHNV and CDR2 YYDKDF (reference sequence). The CDR3 nucleotides are TGTGCCACCAGCAGAGAGGCTAGCGGGGGGCGTCCGCAGTATTTT. Its translation: CATSREASGGRPQYF.

This clonotype has a count of ten or more. The V and J genes are TRBV6-2 or TRBV6-3 and TRBJ2-1, with unresolved D. V lost 2 bases and J lost 9, with 5 bases in between. The CDR3 contains 11 residues. CDR1 and CDR2 from the germline V gene are MNHEY and SVGEGT. CDR3: CASSYNSEQFF. DNA of the CDR3: TGTGCCAGCAGTTACAATTCTGAGCAGTTCTTC.

This clonotype has ten or more counts. The rearrangement joins TRBV27 to TRBJ2-1, with 12 bases matching TRBD2. V lost 2 bases and J lost 9; bases outside the gene matches: 11. This CDR3 contains 17 residues. Looked up from germline, CDR1 is MNHEY and CDR2 is SMNVEV (reference sequence). This CDR3 reads CASSLRLAGVYPPEQFF. The DNA for the CDR3 is TGTGCCAGCAGTTTAAGACTAGCGGGGGTCTATCCGCCTGAGCAGTTCTTC.

Note on this clonotype: A much bigger clone sits one base away, suggesting this may be a read error. The chain employs TRBV12-3 or TRBV12-4 and TRBJ2-7; 8 bases are shared with TRBD1. The trim removed 4 bases at V and 5 bases at J, leaving 7 bases unmatched. This CDR3 contains 14 residues. The CDR3 loop is CASSYRDRSNEQYF. The CDR3 DNA follows: TGTGCCAGCAGTTACCGGGACAGGAGCAACGAGCAGTACTTC.

This clonotype occurred many times. This rearrangement joins TRBV6-2 or TRBV6-3 to TRBJ2-6, with D hard to call. This CDR3 contains 16 residues. Germline values: CDR1 MNHEY, CDR2 SVGEGT. V was shortened by 4 bases and J by 0 bases, with 10 bases between the two germline ends. CDR3 sequence (DNA): TGTGCCAGCAGTTCTCCAGGCCTCTCTGGGGCCAACGTCCTGACTTTC. This codes for CASSSPGLSGANVLTF.

The sample holds a few counts of this clonotype. The rearrangement uses TRBV29-1 and TRBJ2-7, with no clear D. The V gene lost 6 bases and the J gene lost 4 bases, with 7 bases spanning the gap. Germline V lookup: CDR1 SQVTM, CDR2 ANQGSEA. CDR3 length equals 10 residues. CDR3 amino acids: CSVDLYEQYF. The CDR3 DNA reads as TGCAGCGTGGACCTTTACGAGCAGTACTTC.

The J gene is TRBJ2-3, the V gene TRBV28; TRBD1 matches 9 bases. The trim removed 3 bases at V and 4 bases at J, leaving 5 bases unmatched. The CDR3 has 15 amino acids. Germline assignment: CDR1 MDHEN and CDR2 SYDVKM. The CDR3 spells CASSFGQGNSDTQYF. CDR3 nucleotide sequence: TGTGCCAGCAGTTTCGGACAGGGGAATTCAGATACGCAGTATTTT.

This clonotype was recorded at least ten times. The CDR3 DNA reads as TGCAGTGCAAGACTAGCGGGACCACAAGAGACCCAGTACTTC. This codes for CSARLAGPQETQYF. This rearrangement joins TRBV20-1 to TRBJ2-5; 11 nucleotides line up with TRBD2. This CDR3 spans 14 amino acids. CDR1 and CDR2 (germline): DFQATT, SNEGSKA (reference sequence). V lost 6 bases, J lost 2 bases, and 5 bases stayed unmatched.

This clonotype has ten or more counts. In nucleotides, the CDR3 is TGCGCCAGCAGCTTGGTTGCGGCCGGCGGGGAAAATGAGCAGTTCTTC. This sequence encodes CASSLVAAGGENEQFF. This chain joins TRBV5-1 and TRBJ2-1, with D maybe TRBD2 (6 bases). The CDR3 runs 16 residues. V was trimmed by 0 bases and J by 7 bases, leaving 17 bases between them. Germline V gene sequence: CDR1 SGHRS, CDR2 YFSETQ.

At least ten counts were recorded for this clonotype. The V gene is TRBV12-3 or TRBV12-4, the J gene TRBJ2-1; a possible D gene is TRBD1 (6 bases). V was trimmed by 7 bases and J by 4 bases, leaving 14 bases between them. The CDR3 is 14 amino acids. The CDR3 DNA sequence: TGTGCCAGCAAAGGGGGACAAATATACAATGAGCAGTTCTTC. It encodes CASKGGQIYNEQFF.

There are many counts of this clonotype. The chain has TRBV29-1 and TRBJ1-1; D perhaps matches TRBD1 (5 bases). Germline CDR1 and CDR2: SQVTM and ANQGSEA. The CDR3 sequence is 11 residues long. Trimming removed 4 bases from V and 5 bases from J, with 8 bases in between. The CDR3 nucleotides read TGCAGCGTTGGGGGGGGAACTGAAGCTTTCTTT. It specifies CSVGGGTEAFF.

On this clonotype: At one end the junction does not follow the germline gene, possibly because of a read error. The chain recombines TRBV4-3 with TRBJ2-5; 8 positions agree with TRBD2. The CDR3 spans 15 residues. Germline V lookup: CDR1 LGHNA, CDR2 YSLEER. The CDR3 DNA sequence: TGCGCCAGCAGCCGCCAACTAGCGGCCCAAGAGACCCAGCACTTC. Translating gives CASSRQLAAQETQHF.

This clonotype was seen at least ten times. The chain links TRBV7-9 to TRBJ2-3; D is ambiguous. Trimming stripped 5 bases from V and 4 bases from J, with 10 bases between. Germline CDR1 reads SEHNR; CDR2 reads FQNEAQ (reference sequence). The CDR3 is 13 residues long. The CDR3 loop reads CASSPRHPDTQYF. DNA for the CDR3: TGTGCCAGCAGCCCCCGCCACCCAGATACGCAGTATTTT.

This rearrangement joins TRBV6-5 to TRBJ2-7, with no clear D. The germline CDR1 and CDR2 sequences are MNHEY and SVGAGI. Trimming took off 3 bases at V and 0 bases at J, with 9 bases between the two ends. This CDR3 has 14 residues. CDR3 in amino acids: CASSYTDFSYEQYF. The DNA of the CDR3 is TGTGCCAGCAGTTATACAGATTTCTCCTACGAGCAGTACTTC.